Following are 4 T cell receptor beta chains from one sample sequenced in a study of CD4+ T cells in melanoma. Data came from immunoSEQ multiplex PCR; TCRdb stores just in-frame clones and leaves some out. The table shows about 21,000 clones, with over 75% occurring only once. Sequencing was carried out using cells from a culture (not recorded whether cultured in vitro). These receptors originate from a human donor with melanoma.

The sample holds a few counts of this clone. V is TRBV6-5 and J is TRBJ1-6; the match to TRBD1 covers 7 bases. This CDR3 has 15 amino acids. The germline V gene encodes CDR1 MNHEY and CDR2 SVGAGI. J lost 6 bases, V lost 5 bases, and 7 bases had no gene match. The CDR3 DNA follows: TGTGCCAGCAGTCAGACCGGGACAGCTAATTCACCCCTCCACTTT. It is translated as CASSQTGTANSPLHF.

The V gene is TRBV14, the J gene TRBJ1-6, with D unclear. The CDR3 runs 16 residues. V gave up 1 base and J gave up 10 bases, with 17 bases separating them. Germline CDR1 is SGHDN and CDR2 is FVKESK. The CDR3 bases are TGTGCCAGCAGCCAAGGCCCCGGGAAATCGGGGTCACCCCTCCACTTT. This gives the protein CASSQGPGKSGSPLHF.

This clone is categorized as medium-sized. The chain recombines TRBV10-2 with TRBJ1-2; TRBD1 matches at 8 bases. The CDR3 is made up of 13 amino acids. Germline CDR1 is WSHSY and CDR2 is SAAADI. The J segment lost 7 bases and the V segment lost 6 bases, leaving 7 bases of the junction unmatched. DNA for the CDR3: TGCGCCAGCAGCGTGGACAGGGCTAGTGGCTACACCTTC. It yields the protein CASSVDRASGYTF.

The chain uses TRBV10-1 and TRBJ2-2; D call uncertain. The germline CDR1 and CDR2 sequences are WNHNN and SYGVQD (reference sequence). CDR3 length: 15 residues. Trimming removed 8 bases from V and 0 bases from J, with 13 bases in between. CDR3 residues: CASQNSRTNTGELFF. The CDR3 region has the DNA TGCGCCAGCCAAAATAGCAGGACGAACACCGGGGAGCTGTTTTTT.